The 30 T cell receptor beta chains reported below all come from one sample, sequenced in a study of blood T cells in healthy people across ages. A second about 6 to 12 cycle PCR used barcoded and J-beta primers. TCRdb used MiXCR to reprocess the 5' RACE reads, holding one entry per CDR3 protein. The sample includes some 1.6 million distinct CDR3 sequences, about 31% seen only once; the top ten take about 10%. The sequencing sample was made of blood. These receptor sequences come from a woman aged 25 to 39 in good health.

The gene calls are TRBV6-1 and TRBJ2-1; 9 nucleotides align to TRBD1. Germline trimming cut 1 base from V and 7 bases from J; bases unmatched to any gene: 5. Germline V lookup: CDR1 MNHNS, CDR2 SASEGT. CDR3 length: 15 amino acids. The CDR3 spells CASSEVGQGGNEQFF. The CDR3 DNA sequence: TGTGCCAGCAGTGAAGTGGGACAGGGAGGAAATGAGCAGTTCTTC.

This clonotype was picked up a small number of times. The rearrangement joins TRBV9 to TRBJ2-3; D ambiguous. The CDR3 consists of 16 residues. Germline V gives CDR1 SGDLS, CDR2 YYNGEE. Trimming shortened V by 0 bases and J by 3 bases, and 14 bases separated the two germline ends. The CDR3 DNA is TGTGCCAGCAGCGTAGGGGGATCTTCTAGAACAGATACGCAGTATTTT. This codes for CASSVGGSSRTDTQYF.

With regard to this clonotype: At one boundary the junction diverges from the germline segment, which might be a read error. In DNA, the CDR3 is TGCGCCGGCAGCTTGGGCCGTTACCAAGAGACCCAGTACTTC. Residues: CAGSLGRYQETQYF. This chain uses TRBV5-1 with TRBJ2-5; D is uncertain. This CDR3 is 14 amino acids long. The germline gives CDR1 SGHRS, CDR2 YFSETQ.

The chain uses TRBV20-1 and TRBJ2-7; D may be TRBD1 or TRBD2 (5 bases each). The V end lost 6 bases, the J end lost 2 bases, and 23 bases lay between the germline ends. In germline, CDR1 is DFQATT, CDR2 SNEGSKA (reference sequence). This CDR3 is 16 amino acids long. The CDR3, as DNA: TGCAGTGCAGTCACGACGGGGCCCACGGGGCCCTACGAGCAGTACTTC. As protein: CSAVTTGPTGPYEQYF.

This clonotype was seen a handful of times. The V call is TRBV11-2, the J call TRBJ2-7; 8 bases match TRBD1. The CDR3 length is 16 residues. Trimming at V came to 5 bases and at J to 3 bases, leaving 12 bases not matched to a gene. Germline-derived CDR1 and CDR2 are SGHAT and FQNNGV. Here the CDR3 reads CASSRGAPGGFYEQYF. The CDR3 DNA follows: TGTGCCAGCAGCCGCGGGGCCCCAGGGGGCTTCTACGAGCAGTACTTC. The whole variable domain, remainder taken from reference TRBV11-2 and TRBJ2-7, is EAGVAQSPRYKIIEKRQSVAFWCNPISGHATLYWYQQILGQGPKLLIQFQNNGVVDDSQLPKDRFSAERLKGVDSTLKIQPAKLEDSAVYLCASSRGAPGGFYEQYFGPGTRLTVT.

The rearrangement uses TRBV18 and TRBJ1-2; D is possibly TRBD1 (6 bases). Germline CDR1 and CDR2: KGHSH and LQKENI. This CDR3 is 13 amino acids long. Trimming cost V 2 bases and J 8 bases, with 12 bases left between them. The CDR3, as DNA: TGTGCCAGCTCACCAATGGGGGCAGACGGCTACACCTTC. Translation gives CASSPMGADGYTF.

This clonotype has more than one count but fewer than ten. The chain joins TRBV27 to TRBJ1-2; tentatively, D is TRBD1 (6 bases). This CDR3 region has 15 residues. The V end lost 10 bases, the J end lost 4 bases, and 22 bases lay between the germline ends. The germline gives CDR1 MNHEY, CDR2 SMNVEV (reference sequence). The CDR3 sequence is CATAQSIRQAYGYTF. In nucleotides, the CDR3 is TGTGCCACTGCCCAATCCATCCGACAGGCCTATGGCTACACCTTC.

The chain joins TRBV10-2 to TRBJ2-7; D may correspond to TRBD1 or TRBD2 (5 bases each). Germline loops: CDR1 WSHSY, CDR2 SAAADI. With 2 bases removed from V and 6 bases from J, the gap between germline ends came to 23 bases. The CDR3 has 17 residues. CDR3 loop: CASSEGGPSPWGSEQYF. The CDR3 DNA is TGCGCCAGCAGTGAGGGAGGTCCGTCGCCCTGGGGCTCCGAGCAGTACTTC.

This clonotype was seen a handful of times. The CDR3 bases are TGTGCCAGCAGTGATGTGTGGGGGGGCGGCTACACCTTC. Protein sequence: CASSDVWGGGYTF. The V and J genes are TRBV25-1 and TRBJ1-2; D might be TRBD1 (6 bases). The CDR3 runs 13 residues. V was trimmed by 3 bases and J by 8 bases, leaving 13 bases between them. The germline CDR1 and CDR2 sequences are MGHDK and SYGVNS.

This clonotype was observed a few times. The chain carries TRBV20-1 and TRBJ1-1, with 7 bases fitting TRBD1. CDR3 length: 16 residues. Germline V CDR1 and CDR2: DFQATT, SNEGSKA (reference sequence). V shed 0 bases and J 1 base; nucleotides not matched to a gene: 8. DNA for the CDR3: TGCAGTGCTAGAGATAGGAGCGACAGGGCGAACACTGAAGCTTTCTTT. Its protein is CSARDRSDRANTEAFF.

The table lists this clonotype with a few counts. This chain joins TRBV30 and TRBJ1-2; weak D call: TRBD1 (5 bases). The CDR3 covers 12 residues. The V end was cut by 2 bases, the J end by 5 bases, with 9 bases between. The V gene's germline CDR1 is GTSNPN and CDR2 SVGIG (reference sequence). CDR3 sequence reads: CAWSKTGYGYTF. The CDR3 coding sequence is TGTGCCTGGAGTAAAACAGGTTATGGCTACACCTTC.

On this clonotype: Germline and junction disagree at one end, which may indicate a read error. The gene calls are TRBV7-3 and TRBJ2-3; 8 bases fit TRBD2. This CDR3 region has 16 residues. In germline, CDR1 is SGHTA, CDR2 FQGTGA. The CDR3 spells CAGSSRAGEETDTQYF. Written as DNA, the CDR3 is TGTGCCGGCAGCTCTCGAGCGGGAGAAGAGACAGATACGCAGTATTTT.

The table lists this clonotype with a few counts. The genes are TRBV5-1 and TRBJ1-1; no clear D. The germline V gene has CDR1 SGHRS and CDR2 YFSETQ. CDR3 size: 13 residues. V lost 6 bases to trimming and J lost 1 base, with 10 bases between them. In nucleotides, the CDR3 is TGCGCCAGCACAGTCGACTCGAACACTGAAGCTTTCTTT. Its translation is CASTVDSNTEAFF. Combining the CDR3 with reference TRBV5-1 and TRBJ1-1 gives the whole variable domain KAGVTQTPRYLIKTRGQQVTLSCSPISGHRSVSWYQQTPGQGLQFLFEYFSETQRNKGNFPGRFSGRQFSNSRSEMNVSTLELGDSALYLCASTVDSNTEAFFGQGTRLTVV.

At least ten counts were recorded for this clonotype. J is TRBJ2-3 and V is TRBV3-1, with D unresolved. The CDR3 extends over 14 amino acids. Germline CDR1 LGHDT, CDR2 YNNKEL (reference sequence). The V and J ends lost 1 base and 6 bases respectively, with 11 bases between them. CDR3 sequence: CASSQVARPDTQYF. The CDR3 nucleotides are TGTGCCAGCAGCCAAGTTGCCCGGCCGGATACGCAGTATTTT.

The CDR3 spells CASSPIGRKRRESYEQYF. CDR3 nucleotide sequence: TGTGCCAGCAGCCCTATCGGTCGAAAGCGGAGAGAATCCTACGAGCAGTACTTC. The rearrangement joins TRBV11-2 to TRBJ2-4, with D possibly TRBD2 on 5 matching bases. The J call is uncertain, as TRBJ2-7 better fits the DNA end. Per the germline V gene, CDR1 is SGHAT and CDR2 is FQNNGV. This CDR3 has 18 amino acids.

This clonotype was picked up a small number of times. The chain couples TRBV5-1 to TRBJ1-6; weak D call: TRBD1 (6 bases). The length of the CDR3 is 14 residues. Germline lookup yields CDR1 SGHRS and CDR2 YFSETQ. V was shortened by 0 bases and J by 7 bases, with 8 bases between the two germline ends. The CDR3 is CASSLAGANSPLHF. The CDR3 DNA follows: TGCGCCAGCAGCTTGGCGGGGGCGAATTCACCCCTCCACTTT.

The chain is built from TRBV28 and TRBJ1-1, with D perhaps matching TRBD1 (5 bases). The CDR3 is 21 amino acids. Trimming cost V 8 bases and J 1 base, with 35 bases left between them. From germline, CDR1 is MDHEN and CDR2 SYDVKM. CDR3 in amino acids: CASGTPSLIRGETEGNTEAFF. The CDR3 region has the DNA TGTGCCAGCGGAACTCCTTCCCTTATTCGAGGGGAGACGGAGGGGAACACTGAAGCTTTCTTT.

CDR3 in amino acids: CASSIGRGAVEQYF. CDR3 in DNA: TGTGCCAGCAGTATAGGCAGGGGAGCGGTCGAGCAGTACTTC. The V and J genes are TRBV7-2 and TRBJ2-7, with a tentative D call TRBD1 (6 bases). Looked up from germline, CDR1 is SGHTA and CDR2 is FQGNSA. CDR3 size: 14 residues. With 6 bases removed from V and 6 bases from J, the gap between germline ends came to 18 bases.

There are a few counts of this clonotype. The rearrangement links TRBV7-3 to TRBJ2-1, with a tentative D call TRBD1 (5 bases). CDR1 SGHTA and CDR2 FQGTGA come from the germline V gene. Trimming pared 1 base from V and 13 bases from J, leaving 17 bases between. The CDR3 sequence is 14 residues long. CDR3 amino acids: CASSLNSDSPQQFF. DNA of the CDR3: TGTGCCAGCAGCTTAAATTCTGACAGTCCCCAACAGTTCTTC. The complete variable domain, with remaining parts taken from reference TRBV7-3 and TRBJ2-1, reads GAGVSQTPSNKVTEKGKYVELRCDPISGHTALYWYRQSLGQGPEFLIYFQGTGAADDSGLPNDRFFAVRPEGSVSTLKIQRTERGDSAVYLCASSLNSDSPQQFFGPGTRLTVL.

The CDR3: CASSLAMRAGETQYF. The CDR3, as DNA: TGCGCCAGCAGCTTGGCCATGAGGGCTGGGGAGACCCAGTACTTC. The V and J genes are TRBV5-1 and TRBJ2-5, with D tentatively TRBD2 (5 bases). Germline V gives CDR1 SGHRS, CDR2 YFSETQ. V dropped 0 bases and J dropped 5 bases, with 14 bases sitting between them. This CDR3 contains 15 residues.

This clonotype has a count of ten or more. This chain links TRBV29-1 with TRBJ2-1; D may match TRBD1 or TRBD2 (5 bases each). The V and J ends lost 6 bases and 6 bases respectively, with 9 bases between them. This CDR3 is 11 amino acids long. CDR1 and CDR2 (germline): SQVTM, ANQGSEA. The CDR3 DNA sequence: TGCAGCGTCGGGGACCTCAATGAGCAGTTCTTC. Its translation: CSVGDLNEQFF.

The chain links TRBV30 to TRBJ1-6; TRBD1 is a possible D gene (6 bases). CDR1 and CDR2 (germline): GTSNPN, SVGIG (reference sequence). This CDR3 is built from 15 residues. Trimming left V 0 bases short and J 4 bases short, with 10 bases between. This chain's CDR3 is CAWSVGGVYNSPLHF. The CDR3, as DNA: TGTGCCTGGAGTGTAGGGGGGGTTTATAATTCACCCCTCCACTTT. Based on the CDR3 plus reference TRBV30 and TRBJ1-6, the full variable domain is SQTIHQWPATLVQPVGSPLSLECTVEGTSNPNLYWYRQAAGRGLQLLFYSVGIGQISSEVPQNLSASRPQDRQFILSSKKLLLSDSGFYLCAWSVGGVYNSPLHFGNGTRLTVT.

Only one count was recorded for this clonotype. V usage is TRBV3-1 and J usage is TRBJ1-2; TRBD1 aligns across 7 bases. The CDR3 contains 16 residues. V lost 4 bases, J lost 7 bases, and 15 bases stayed unmatched. CDR1 is LGHDT and CDR2 is YNNKEL in the germline V gene (reference sequence). CDR3 bases: TGTGCCAGCAGCCCTACTAGGACAGGTCGTTCTCGTGGCTACACCTTC. Translation: CASSPTRTGRSRGYTF.

This clonotype was recorded at least ten times. The chain joins TRBV27 to TRBJ1-2; 7 bases match TRBD1. V gave up 7 bases and J gave up 6 bases; unmatched junction bases: 11. This CDR3 contains 14 residues. In germline, CDR1 is MNHEY, CDR2 SMNVEV (reference sequence). This CDR3 reads CASTSGGGFHGYTF. The CDR3 coding sequence is TGTGCCAGCACCTCAGGGGGGGGGTTCCATGGCTACACCTTC.

This clonotype was recorded at least ten times. V and J are TRBV7-9 and TRBJ1-4, with D perhaps TRBD1 (5 bases). Deletions cut 1 base from V and 13 bases from J, with 13 bases between. The germline gives CDR1 SEHNR, CDR2 FQNEAQ (reference sequence). The CDR3 is made up of 13 amino acids. The CDR3 nucleotides are TGTGCCAGCAGCTTAGGTCAGGGACGCACACTGTTTTTT. Protein: CASSLGQGRTLFF.

This clonotype occurred a few times. V gene TRBV11-3 combines with J gene TRBJ2-1; D possibly corresponds to TRBD2 (5 bases). Germline V CDR1 and CDR2: SGHNT, YENEEA. CDR3 length: 13 residues. The V gene lost 2 bases and the J gene lost 8 bases, with 10 bases spanning the gap. CDR3: CASSLSGMDEQFF. As DNA, the CDR3 is TGTGCCAGCAGCTTATCGGGAATGGATGAGCAGTTCTTC.

This clonotype showed up just a few times. J is TRBJ2-2 and V is TRBV4-2; 9 bases map to TRBD2. Germline loops: CDR1 LGHNA, CDR2 YNFKEQ. Trimming cost V 4 bases and J 10 bases; bases outside gene matches: 4. The CDR3 loop spans 13 amino acids. CDR3 DNA sequence: TGTGCCAGCAGCCTGGGACTAGCAAAGGAGCTGTTTTTT. As protein: CASSLGLAKELFF.

This clonotype has ten or more counts. The genes are TRBV29-1 and TRBJ2-5, with 7 bases identical to TRBD2. V dropped 5 bases and J dropped 4; count of bases not matched to a gene: 4. CDR1 SQVTM and CDR2 ANQGSEA come from the germline V gene. The length of the CDR3 is 12 residues. CDR3 bases: TGCAGCGTTCTCCCTAGCGGAGAGACCCAGTACTTC. This gives the protein CSVLPSGETQYF.

This clonotype was seen a few times. CDR3 coding DNA: TGTGCCAGCAAGAAGACTAGCGGGGCCCACTACGAGCAGTACTTC. Translated, it gives CASKKTSGAHYEQYF. This chain uses TRBV12-3 or TRBV12-4 with TRBJ2-7, with 11 bases lining up with TRBD2. V dropped 7 bases and J dropped 3; count of bases not matched to a gene: 8. The CDR3 is 15 amino acids.

This chain links TRBV20-1 with TRBJ2-7; no definite D call. With 2 bases removed from V and 0 bases from J, the gap between germline ends came to 8 bases. Germline loops: CDR1 DFQATT, CDR2 SNEGSKA (reference sequence). CDR3 length equals 13 residues. CDR3 residues: CSARPRVSYEQYF. The CDR3 DNA sequence: TGCAGTGCTAGACCACGGGTCTCCTACGAGCAGTACTTC.